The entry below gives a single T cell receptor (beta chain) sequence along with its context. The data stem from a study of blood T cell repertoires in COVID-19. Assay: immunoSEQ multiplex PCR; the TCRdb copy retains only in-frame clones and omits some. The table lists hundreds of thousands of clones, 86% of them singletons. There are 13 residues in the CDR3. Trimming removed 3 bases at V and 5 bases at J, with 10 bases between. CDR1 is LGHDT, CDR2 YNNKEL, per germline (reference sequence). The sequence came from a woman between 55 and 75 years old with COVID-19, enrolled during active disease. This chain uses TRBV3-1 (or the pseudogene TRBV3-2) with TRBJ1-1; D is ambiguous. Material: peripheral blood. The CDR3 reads CASSHGDRTEAFF. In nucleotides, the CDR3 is TGTGCCAGCAGCCACGGGGATCGGACTGAAGCTTTCTTT.